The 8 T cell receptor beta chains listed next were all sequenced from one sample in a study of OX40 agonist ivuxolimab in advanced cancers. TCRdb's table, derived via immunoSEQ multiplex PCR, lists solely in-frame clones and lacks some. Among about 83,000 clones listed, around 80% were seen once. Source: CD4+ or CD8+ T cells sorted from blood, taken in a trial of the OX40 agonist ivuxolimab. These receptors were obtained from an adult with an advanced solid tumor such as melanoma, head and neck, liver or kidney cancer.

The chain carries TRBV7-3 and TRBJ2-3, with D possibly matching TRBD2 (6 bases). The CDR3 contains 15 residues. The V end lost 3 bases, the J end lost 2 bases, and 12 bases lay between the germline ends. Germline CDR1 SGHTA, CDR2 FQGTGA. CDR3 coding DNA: TGTGCCAGCAGCTTGGGCGGGATCCTCACAGATACGCAGTATTTT. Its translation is CASSLGGILTDTQYF.

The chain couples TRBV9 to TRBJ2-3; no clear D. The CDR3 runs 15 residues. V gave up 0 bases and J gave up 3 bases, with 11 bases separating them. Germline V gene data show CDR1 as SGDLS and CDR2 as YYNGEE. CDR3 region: CASSVVGILTDTQYF. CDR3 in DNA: TGTGCCAGCAGCGTAGTTGGGATTCTTACAGATACGCAGTATTTT.

CDR3 sequence reads: CASSSRRGRGLREQYF. As DNA, the CDR3 is TGTGCCAGCAGCTCCCGGCGTGGCAGGGGGCTGAGGGAGCAGTACTTC. The chain carries TRBV11-2 and TRBJ2-7; 8 nucleotides agree with TRBD1. The CDR3 totals 16 residues. The V gene's germline CDR1 is SGHAT and CDR2 FQNNGV. Trimming removed 4 bases from V and 7 bases from J; junction bases left unmatched: 15.

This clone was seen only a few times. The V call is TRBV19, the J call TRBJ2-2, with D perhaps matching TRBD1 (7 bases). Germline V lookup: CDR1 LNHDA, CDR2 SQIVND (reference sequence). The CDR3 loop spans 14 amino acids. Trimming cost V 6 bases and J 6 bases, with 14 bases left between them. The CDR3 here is CASRGGQVSGELFF. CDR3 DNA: TGTGCCAGTAGGGGAGGACAGGTGTCCGGGGAGCTGTTTTTT.

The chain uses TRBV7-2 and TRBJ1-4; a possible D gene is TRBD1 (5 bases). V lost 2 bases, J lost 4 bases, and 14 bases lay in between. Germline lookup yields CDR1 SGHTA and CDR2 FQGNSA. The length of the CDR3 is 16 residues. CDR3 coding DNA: TGTGCCAGCAGCTTACTGGCTGGGACGGTTAATGAAAAACTGTTTTTT. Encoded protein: CASSLLAGTVNEKLFF.

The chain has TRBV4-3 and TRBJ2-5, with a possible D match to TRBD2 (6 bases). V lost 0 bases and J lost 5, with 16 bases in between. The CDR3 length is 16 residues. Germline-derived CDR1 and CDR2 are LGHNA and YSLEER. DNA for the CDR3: TGCGCCAGCAGCCAAGAATTCCGGGGGACCTGGGAGACCCAGTACTTC. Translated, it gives CASSQEFRGTWETQYF.

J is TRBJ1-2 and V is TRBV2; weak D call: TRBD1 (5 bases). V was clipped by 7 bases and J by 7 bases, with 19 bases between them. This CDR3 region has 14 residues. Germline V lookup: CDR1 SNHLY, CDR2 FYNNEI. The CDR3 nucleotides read TGTGCCAGCACTGAGGGGACTACCGTCTTTGGCTACACCTTC. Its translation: CASTEGTTVFGYTF.

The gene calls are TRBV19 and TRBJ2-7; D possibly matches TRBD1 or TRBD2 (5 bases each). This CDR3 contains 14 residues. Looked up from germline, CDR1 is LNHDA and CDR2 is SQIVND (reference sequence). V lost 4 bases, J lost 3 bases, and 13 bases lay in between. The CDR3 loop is CASSTRDGYYEQYF. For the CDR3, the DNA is TGTGCCAGTAGTACCCGGGACGGATACTACGAGCAGTACTTC.